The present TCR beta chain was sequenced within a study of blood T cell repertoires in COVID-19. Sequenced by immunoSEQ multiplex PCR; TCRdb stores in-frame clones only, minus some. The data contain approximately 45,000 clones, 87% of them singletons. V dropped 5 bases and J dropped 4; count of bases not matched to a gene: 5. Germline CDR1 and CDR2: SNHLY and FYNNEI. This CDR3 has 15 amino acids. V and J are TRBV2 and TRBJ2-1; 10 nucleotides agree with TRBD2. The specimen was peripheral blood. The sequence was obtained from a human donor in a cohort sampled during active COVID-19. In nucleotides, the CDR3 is TGTGCCAGCAGTTCCGGACTAGCGGAGTACAATGAGCAGTTCTTC. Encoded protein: CASSSGLAEYNEQFF.